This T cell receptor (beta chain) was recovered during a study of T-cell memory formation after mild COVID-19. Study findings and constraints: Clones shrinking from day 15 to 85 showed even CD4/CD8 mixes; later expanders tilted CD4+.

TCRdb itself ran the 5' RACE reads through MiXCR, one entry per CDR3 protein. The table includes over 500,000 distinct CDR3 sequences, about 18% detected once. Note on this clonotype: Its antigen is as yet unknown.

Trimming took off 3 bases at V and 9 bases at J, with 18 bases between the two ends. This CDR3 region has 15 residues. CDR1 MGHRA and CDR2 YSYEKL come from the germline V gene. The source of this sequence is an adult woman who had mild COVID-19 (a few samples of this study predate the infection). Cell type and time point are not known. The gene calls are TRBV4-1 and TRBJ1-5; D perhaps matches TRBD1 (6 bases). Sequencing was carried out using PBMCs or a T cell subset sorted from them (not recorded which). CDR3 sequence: CASSHDWTAVGPQHF. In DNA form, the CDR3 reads TGCGCCAGCAGCCACGACTGGACAGCGGTTGGGCCCCAGCATTTT.